This TCR beta chain came from a study of T-cell memory formation after mild COVID-19. Study as a whole: For the most part, TCR clusters were specific to one donor. Points from the study as a whole: Contracting CD4+ clones were located mainly in CM and EM, and CD8+ clones in EMRA.

Constant-segment primers and 5'RACE yielded cDNA libraries for TCR alpha and TCR beta, each carrying sample barcodes and UMIs. MiXCR, run by TCRdb on the 5' RACE reads, gives a single entry per CDR3 protein. The sample lists fewer than 700,000 distinct CDR3 sequences, 18% occurring once. With 9 bases clipped from V and 8 bases from J, the junction kept 16 bases outside the gene matches. Germline CDR1 SGDLS, CDR2 YYNGEE. The CDR3 is 15 amino acids. As regards this clonotype: Its target is not known.

The chain carries TRBV9 and TRBJ2-3; 9 bases are shared with TRBD2. Sequenced input: PBMCs or a T cell subset sorted from them (not recorded which). The receptor's source is an adult woman who had mild COVID-19 (a few samples of this study predate the infection). Cell type and time point are not known. In DNA form, the CDR3 reads TGTGCCACCTCTCGCGGGAGGGCCACCACGGGTACGCAGTATTTT. It yields the protein CATSRGRATTGTQYF. Based on the CDR3 plus reference TRBV9 and TRBJ2-3, the full variable domain is DSGVTQTPKHLITATGQRVTLRCSPRSGDLSVYWYQQSLDQGLQFLIQYYNGEERAKGNILERFSAQQFPDLHSELNLSSLELGDSALYFCATSRGRATTGTQYFGPGTRLTVL.